Listed here are 20 T cell receptor beta chains from one sample, sequenced in a study of T cells in Graves' hyperthyroidism and ophthalmopathy. Researchers took RNA transcripts and amplified the TCR beta CDR3 regions from them. A set of HTBI primers served as the primers for a first-round RT-PCR of the TCR CDR3. TCRdb ran MiXCR on the multiplex PCR reads and lists one entry per CDR3 protein. The sample carries roughly 250,000 distinct CDR3 sequences, 15% to 20% recorded once. The sequenced sample consisted of blood. Receptors originate from a young woman with Graves' ophthalmopathy.

The rearrangement links TRBV29-1 to TRBJ1-4; D call uncertain. The V and J ends lost 4 bases and 1 base respectively, with 7 bases between them. This CDR3 is built from 13 residues. The germline V gene has CDR1 SQVTM and CDR2 ANQGSEA. The CDR3 nucleotides read TGCAGCGTTGGGTACATAACTAATGAAAAACTGTTTTTT. Residues: CSVGYITNEKLFF.

The table lists this clonotype with a few counts. The chain recombines TRBV5-1 with TRBJ2-5; 7 nucleotides match TRBD2. This CDR3 is 13 amino acids long. Unmatched junction bases numbered 2, after V lost 2 bases and J lost 4 bases. Germline V gives CDR1 SGHRS, CDR2 YFSETQ. The CDR3 bases are TGCGCCAGCAGCTTAAGCGGGACAGAGACCCAGTACTTC. Translating it yields CASSLSGTETQYF.

The sample holds many counts of this clonotype. The V and J genes are TRBV27 and TRBJ1-2; 7 nucleotides match TRBD1. CDR3 size: 13 residues. J gave up 8 bases and V 8 bases, and 11 bases lay outside the gene matches. The germline V gene has CDR1 MNHEY and CDR2 SMNVEV (reference sequence). CDR3 nucleotide sequence: TGTGCCAGCCGTTCTCAGGACAGGAAGGGCTACACCTTC. This encodes CASRSQDRKGYTF.

A note on this clonotype: At one of its ends the junction is not consistent with the germline gene, which may arise from a read error. The chain couples TRBV25-1 to TRBJ1-1; D unresolved. The CDR3 has 13 residues. Germline lookup yields CDR1 MGHDK and CDR2 SYGVNS. This CDR3 is CASNEFMGAEAFF. The CDR3, as DNA: TGTGCCAGCAATGAATTTATGGGTGCTGAAGCTTTCTTT.

The chain is built from TRBV3-1 and TRBJ1-1, with D maybe TRBD1 (6 bases). The germline V and J ends were trimmed by 3 bases and 8 bases, with 13 bases remaining between them. Germline CDR1 is LGHDT and CDR2 is YNNKEL (reference sequence). This CDR3 is 13 amino acids long. The CDR3, as DNA: TGTGCCAGCAGCCAGGGAGGGACATCCGAAGCTTTCTTT. It yields the protein CASSQGGTSEAFF.

This clonotype was recorded at least ten times. This rearrangement joins TRBV3-1 to TRBJ1-1; no definite D call. The CDR3 extends over 15 amino acids. V dropped 4 bases and J dropped 0 bases, with 12 bases sitting between them. Germline CDR1 reads LGHDT; CDR2 reads YNNKEL (reference sequence). In DNA form, the CDR3 reads TGTGCCAGCAGCCCCACTAGTCTGATGAACACTGAAGCTTTCTTT. Translating it yields CASSPTSLMNTEAFF.

This clonotype was recorded many times. The chain has TRBV6-1 and TRBJ2-3, with TRBD2 matching 10 bases. J lost 4 bases, V lost 5 bases, and 6 bases had no gene match. Germline CDR1 is MNHNS and CDR2 is SASEGT. The CDR3 has 15 residues. CDR3 protein: CASSWILAGPDTQYF. CDR3 nucleotides: TGTGCCAGCAGTTGGATACTAGCGGGGCCAGATACGCAGTATTTT.

This clonotype was picked up many times. J is TRBJ2-5 and V is TRBV6-1, with D possibly TRBD2 on 6 matching bases. Looked up from germline, CDR1 is MNHNS and CDR2 is SASEGT. Trimming stripped 1 base from V and 5 bases from J, with 14 bases between. The CDR3 is made up of 15 amino acids. As DNA, the CDR3 is TGTGCCAGCAGTGAAGATCCGAGGGCGGGGGAGACCCAGTACTTC. Protein product: CASSEDPRAGETQYF.

There are many counts of this clonotype. The chain employs TRBV20-1 and TRBJ2-1, with 9 bases lining up with TRBD2. CDR3 length: 18 residues. In germline, CDR1 is DFQATT, CDR2 SNEGSKA (reference sequence). With 6 bases clipped from V and 0 bases from J, the junction kept 15 bases outside the gene matches. The CDR3 sequence: CSARPSGRPRSSYNEQFF. DNA of the CDR3: TGCAGTGCGAGGCCCAGCGGGAGGCCACGGAGCTCCTACAATGAGCAGTTCTTC.

This clonotype was detected ten times or more. The junction departs from germline at one end; a sequencing error may be responsible. The V and J genes are TRBV6-2 or TRBV6-3 and TRBJ1-1, with TRBD1 matching 12 bases. The CDR3 is 18 amino acids. Germline CDR1 and CDR2: MNHEY and SVGEGT. CDR3 sequence: CASSSTRDRGRLNTEAFF. DNA of the CDR3: TGTGCCAGCAGCAGTACCCGGGACAGGGGGCGCTTGAATACTGAAGCTTTCTTT.

There are many counts of this clonotype. The V gene is TRBV5-1, the J gene TRBJ1-4; perhaps TRBD1 as D (6 bases). Germline assignment: CDR1 SGHRS and CDR2 YFSETQ. Trimming removed 3 bases at V and 5 bases at J, with 11 bases between. The CDR3 is 14 residues long. Here the CDR3 reads CASSSGTSNEKLFF. The DNA of the CDR3 is TGCGCCAGCAGCTCCGGGACATCGAATGAAAAACTGTTTTTT.

This clonotype was counted ten times or more. The V and J genes are TRBV6-1 and TRBJ2-6; the D call may be TRBD1 or TRBD2 (6 bases each). The CDR3 is 19 residues long. Germline V gives CDR1 MNHNS, CDR2 SASEGT. The germline V and J ends were trimmed by 5 bases and 4 bases, with 24 bases remaining between them. The CDR3 DNA is TGTGCCAGCAGTTACAGGATACGTAGGCAGGGGAGGGGGGCCAACGTCCTGACTTTC. Translation: CASSYRIRRQGRGANVLTF.

The chain has TRBV12-3 or TRBV12-4 and TRBJ2-5; 11 bases match TRBD1. Trimming removed 3 bases from V and 4 bases from J; junction bases left unmatched: 4. This CDR3 spans 15 amino acids. The CDR3 nucleotides read TGTGCCAGCAGTTTCTGGACAGGGGGCTTAGAGACCCAGTACTTC. Amino acid sequence: CASSFWTGGLETQYF.

The chain couples TRBV20-1 to TRBJ2-7; 10 positions match TRBD2. J lost 3 bases, V lost 6 bases, and 8 bases had no gene match. Germline assignment: CDR1 DFQATT and CDR2 SNEGSKA (reference sequence). This CDR3 region has 14 residues. CDR3 residues: CSAFTLAGNYEQYF. The CDR3 DNA is TGCAGTGCCTTCACACTAGCGGGGAACTACGAGCAGTACTTC.

The chain couples TRBV11-2 to TRBJ1-1, with unresolved D. The CDR3 has 14 residues. Per germline, CDR1 SGHAT and CDR2 FQNNGV. Between the trimmed V and J ends, which lost 5 bases and 6 bases, there was a span of 16 bases. CDR3 amino acids: CASSASTRRAEAFF. The CDR3 DNA reads TGTGCCAGCAGCGCTTCGACCCGCCGAGCTGAAGCTTTCTTT.

This chain links TRBV7-9 with TRBJ2-1; 7 bases line up with TRBD2. Trimming took 4 bases from V and 3 from J; bases not matched to a gene: 9. There are 16 residues in the CDR3. From germline, CDR1 is SEHNR and CDR2 FQNEAQ (reference sequence). CDR3 DNA: TGTGCCAGCAGCTCGGGTGGGCTAGCGGACTACAATGAGCAGTTCTTC. Residues: CASSSGGLADYNEQFF.

This clonotype was counted once. With a much larger clone just one base away, this may be a read error. The CDR3 ends on some other residue instead of the conserved phenylalanine or tryptophan, so this is likely a read error. The V and J genes are TRBV7-9 and TRBJ1-3; D gene uncertain. The germline V and J ends were trimmed by 3 bases and 4 bases, with 1 base remaining between them. There are 11 residues in the CDR3. From germline, CDR1 is SEHNR and CDR2 FQNEAQ (reference sequence). The CDR3 nucleotides read TGTGCCAGCAGCTTCGGAAACACCATATATTAT. It translates to CASSFGNTIYY.

The chain employs TRBV19 and TRBJ1-2; perhaps TRBD1 as D (5 bases). The germline CDR1 and CDR2 sequences are LNHDA and SQIVND (reference sequence). V shed 6 bases and J shed 4 bases, with 18 bases lying between them. The CDR3 is made up of 15 amino acids. For the CDR3, the DNA is TGTGCCAGTAGCAACAGGTTCGGGGACGCCTATGGCTACACCTTC. Its protein is CASSNRFGDAYGYTF.

This clonotype was counted at least ten times. The chain couples TRBV7-6 to TRBJ2-3; D not certain. Between the trimmed V and J ends, which lost 1 base and 1 base, there was a span of 6 bases. Germline V gene lookup returns CDR1 SGHVS and CDR2 FNYEAQ. This CDR3 is 14 amino acids long. CDR3 sequence reads: CASSLDARTDTQYF. The CDR3 coding sequence is TGTGCCAGCAGCTTAGACGCGCGCACAGATACGCAGTATTTT.

This clonotype was recorded many times. The chain links TRBV28 to TRBJ1-6; a possible D gene is TRBD1 (5 bases). V shed 4 bases and J shed 0 bases, with 16 bases lying between them. The CDR3 spans 18 residues. Germline V gene data show CDR1 as MDHEN and CDR2 as SYDVKM. The CDR3 spells CASSSPGGISSYNSPLHF. DNA for the CDR3: TGTGCCAGCAGTTCCCCGGGGGGGATCAGCTCCTATAATTCACCCCTCCACTTT.